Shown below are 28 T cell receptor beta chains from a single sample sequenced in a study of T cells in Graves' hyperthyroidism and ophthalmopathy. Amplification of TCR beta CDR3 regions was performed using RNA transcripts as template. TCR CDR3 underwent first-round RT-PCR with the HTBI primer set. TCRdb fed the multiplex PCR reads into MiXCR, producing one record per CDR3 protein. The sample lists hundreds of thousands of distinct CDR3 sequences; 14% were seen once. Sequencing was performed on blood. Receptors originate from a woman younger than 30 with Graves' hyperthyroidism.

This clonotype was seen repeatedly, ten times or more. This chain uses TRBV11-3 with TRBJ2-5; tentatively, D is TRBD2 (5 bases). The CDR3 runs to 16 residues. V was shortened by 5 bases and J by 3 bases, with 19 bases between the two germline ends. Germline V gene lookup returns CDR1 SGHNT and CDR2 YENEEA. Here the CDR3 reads CASSPRASVTKETQYF. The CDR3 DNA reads TGTGCCAGCAGCCCGAGGGCCTCCGTGACGAAAGAGACCCAGTACTTC.

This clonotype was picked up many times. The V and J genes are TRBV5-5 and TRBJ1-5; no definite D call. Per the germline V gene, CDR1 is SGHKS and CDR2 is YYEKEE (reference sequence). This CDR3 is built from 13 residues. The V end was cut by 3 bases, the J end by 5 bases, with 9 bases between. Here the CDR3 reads CASSSWSDQPQHF. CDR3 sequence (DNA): TGTGCCAGCAGCTCGTGGAGCGATCAGCCCCAGCATTTT.

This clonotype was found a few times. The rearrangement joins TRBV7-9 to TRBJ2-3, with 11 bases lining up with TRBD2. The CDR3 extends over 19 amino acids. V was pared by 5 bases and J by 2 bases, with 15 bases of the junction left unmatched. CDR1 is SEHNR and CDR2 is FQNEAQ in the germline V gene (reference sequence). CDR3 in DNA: TGTGCCAGCAGCCAGAGGGGGACTAGCGGTCCATGGGTCACAGATACGCAGTATTTT. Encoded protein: CASSQRGTSGPWVTDTQYF.

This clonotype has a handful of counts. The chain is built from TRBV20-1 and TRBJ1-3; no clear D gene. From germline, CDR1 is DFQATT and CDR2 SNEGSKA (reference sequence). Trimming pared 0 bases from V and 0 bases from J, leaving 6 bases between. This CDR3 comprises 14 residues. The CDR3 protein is CSARDDLSGNTIYF. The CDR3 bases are TGCAGTGCTAGAGACGACCTCTCTGGAAACACCATATATTTT.

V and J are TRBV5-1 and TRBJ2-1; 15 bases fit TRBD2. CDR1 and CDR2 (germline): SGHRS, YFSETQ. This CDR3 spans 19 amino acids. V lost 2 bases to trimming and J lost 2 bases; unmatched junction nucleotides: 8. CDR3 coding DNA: TGCGCCAGCAGCTTATCCGGGACTAGCGGGAGGCCTACCTACAATGAGCAGTTCTTC. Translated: CASSLSGTSGRPTYNEQFF. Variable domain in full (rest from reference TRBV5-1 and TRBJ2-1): KAGVTQTPRYLIKTRGQQVTLSCSPISGHRSVSWYQQTPGQGLQFLFEYFSETQRNKGNFPGRFSGRQFSNSRSEMNVSTLELGDSALYLCASSLSGTSGRPTYNEQFFGPGTRLTVL.

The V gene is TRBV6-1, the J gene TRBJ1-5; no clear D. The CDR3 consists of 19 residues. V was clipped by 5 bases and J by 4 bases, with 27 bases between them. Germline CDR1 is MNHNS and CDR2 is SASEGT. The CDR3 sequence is CASSPAQSSRWGRNQPQHF. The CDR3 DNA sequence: TGTGCCAGCAGTCCGGCGCAGTCATCACGATGGGGTCGGAATCAGCCCCAGCATTTT.

CDR3 coding DNA: TGTGCCAGCAGTTACCAGACAGGCTTCTATGGCTACACCTTC. Amino acid sequence: CASSYQTGFYGYTF. The chain recombines TRBV6-5 with TRBJ1-2; TRBD1 might be the D (6 bases). V was shortened by 2 bases and J by 4 bases, with 11 bases between the two germline ends. Germline lookup yields CDR1 MNHEY and CDR2 SVGAGI. CDR3 length: 14 amino acids.

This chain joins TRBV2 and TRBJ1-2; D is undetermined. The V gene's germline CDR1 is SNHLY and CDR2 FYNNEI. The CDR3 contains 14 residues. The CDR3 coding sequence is TGTGGAACTCCGATGGTCCCATCTAACTATGGCTACACCTTC. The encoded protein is CGTPMVPSNYGYTF.

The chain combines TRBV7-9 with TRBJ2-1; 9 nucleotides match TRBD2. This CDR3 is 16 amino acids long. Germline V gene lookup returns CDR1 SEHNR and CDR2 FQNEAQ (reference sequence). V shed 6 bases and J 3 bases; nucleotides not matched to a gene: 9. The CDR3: CASSPRLAELYNEQFF. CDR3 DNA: TGTGCCAGCAGTCCTCGACTAGCGGAGCTCTACAATGAGCAGTTCTTC.

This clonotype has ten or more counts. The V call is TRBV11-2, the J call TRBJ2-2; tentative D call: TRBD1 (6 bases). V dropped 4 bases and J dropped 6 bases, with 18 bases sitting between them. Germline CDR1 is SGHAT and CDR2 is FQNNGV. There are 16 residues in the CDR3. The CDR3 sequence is CASSSLRGPSPGELFF. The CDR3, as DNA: TGTGCCAGCAGCTCCCTCAGGGGACCGAGTCCCGGGGAGCTGTTTTTT.

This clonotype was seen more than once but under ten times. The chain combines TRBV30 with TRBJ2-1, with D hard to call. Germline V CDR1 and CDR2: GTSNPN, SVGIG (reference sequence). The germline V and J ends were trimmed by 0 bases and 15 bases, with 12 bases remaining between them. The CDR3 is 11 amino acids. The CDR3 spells CAWSVLRTLFF. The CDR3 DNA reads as TGTGCCTGGAGTGTACTCAGGACGCTGTTCTTC.

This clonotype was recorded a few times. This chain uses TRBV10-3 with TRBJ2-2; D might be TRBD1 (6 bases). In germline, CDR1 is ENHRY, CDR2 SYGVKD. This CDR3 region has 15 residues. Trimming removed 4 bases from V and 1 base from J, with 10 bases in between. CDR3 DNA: TGTGCCATCAGTGTAAGACAGGAGAACACCGGGGAGCTGTTTTTT. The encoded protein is CAISVRQENTGELFF.

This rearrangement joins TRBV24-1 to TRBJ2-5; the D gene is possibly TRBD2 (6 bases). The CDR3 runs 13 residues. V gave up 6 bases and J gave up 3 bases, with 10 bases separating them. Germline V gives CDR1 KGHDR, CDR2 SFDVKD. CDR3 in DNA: TGTGCCACCAGTACTAGCTCAGAAGAGACCCAGTACTTC. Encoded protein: CATSTSSEETQYF.

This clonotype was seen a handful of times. In nucleotides, the CDR3 is TGTGCCACCAGCAGAGATTCTGGTGTTAACTATGGCTACACCTTC. This codes for CATSRDSGVNYGYTF. This chain links TRBV15 with TRBJ1-2; no clear D. The CDR3 has 15 residues. Per the germline V gene, CDR1 is LNHNV and CDR2 is YYDKDF (reference sequence). V lost 0 bases and J 1 base, leaving 9 bases between the germline ends. Using reference TRBV15 and TRBJ1-2 for the parts outside the CDR3, the full variable domain is DAMVIQNPRYQVTQFGKPVTLSCSQTLNHNVMYWYQQKSSQAPKLLFHYYDKDFNNEADTPDNFQSRRPNTSFCFLDIRSPGLGDTAMYLCATSRDSGVNYGYTFGSGTRLTVV.

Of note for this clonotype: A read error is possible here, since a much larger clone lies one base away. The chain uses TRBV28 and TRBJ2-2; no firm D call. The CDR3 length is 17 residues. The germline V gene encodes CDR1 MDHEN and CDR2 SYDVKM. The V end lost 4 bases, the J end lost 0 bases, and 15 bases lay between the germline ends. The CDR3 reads CASSYPLSSTNTGELFF. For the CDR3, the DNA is TGTGCCAGCAGTTATCCCTTGTCGTCCACGAACACCGGGGAGCTGTTTTTT.

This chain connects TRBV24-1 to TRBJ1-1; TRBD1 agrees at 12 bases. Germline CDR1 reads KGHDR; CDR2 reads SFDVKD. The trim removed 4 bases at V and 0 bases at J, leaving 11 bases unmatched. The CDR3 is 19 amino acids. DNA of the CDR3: TGTGCCACCAGTGACTCTGACCGGGACAGGGGGCGGATGAACACTGAAGCTTTCTTT. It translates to CATSDSDRDRGRMNTEAFF.

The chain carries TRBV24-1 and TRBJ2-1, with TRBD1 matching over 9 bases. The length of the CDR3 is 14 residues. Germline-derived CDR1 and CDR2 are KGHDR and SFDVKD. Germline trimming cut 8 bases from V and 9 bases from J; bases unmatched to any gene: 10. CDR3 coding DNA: TGTGCCACCAAAGGACAGGGGAGTTATAGTGAGCAGTTCTTC. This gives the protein CATKGQGSYSEQFF.

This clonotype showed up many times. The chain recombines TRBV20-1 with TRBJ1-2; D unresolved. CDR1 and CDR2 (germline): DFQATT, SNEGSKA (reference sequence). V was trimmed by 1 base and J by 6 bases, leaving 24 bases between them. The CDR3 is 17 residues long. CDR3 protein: CSARGLPSSTPVDGYTF. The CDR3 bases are TGCAGTGCTAGAGGCCTCCCAAGCTCCACACCGGTCGATGGCTACACCTTC.

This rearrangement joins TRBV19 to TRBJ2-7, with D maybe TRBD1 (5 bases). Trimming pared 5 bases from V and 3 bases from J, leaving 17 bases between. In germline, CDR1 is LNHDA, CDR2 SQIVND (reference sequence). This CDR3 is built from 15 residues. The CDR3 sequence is CASSFGLDSFYEQYF. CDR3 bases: TGTGCCAGTAGTTTCGGGTTAGACAGCTTCTACGAGCAGTACTTC.

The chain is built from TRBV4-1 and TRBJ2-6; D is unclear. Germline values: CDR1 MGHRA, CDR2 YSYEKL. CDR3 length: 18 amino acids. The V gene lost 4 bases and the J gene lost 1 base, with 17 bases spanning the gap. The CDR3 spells CASSPPGWTGSGANVLTF. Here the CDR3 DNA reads TGCGCCAGCAGCCCCCCTGGTTGGACCGGATCTGGGGCCAACGTCCTGACTTTC.

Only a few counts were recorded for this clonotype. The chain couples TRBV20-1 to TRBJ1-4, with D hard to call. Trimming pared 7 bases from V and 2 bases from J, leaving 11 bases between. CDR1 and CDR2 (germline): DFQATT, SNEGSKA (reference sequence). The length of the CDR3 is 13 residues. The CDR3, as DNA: TGCAGTGTTTCAGGTTTCACTAATGAAAAACTGTTTTTT. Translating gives CSVSGFTNEKLFF.

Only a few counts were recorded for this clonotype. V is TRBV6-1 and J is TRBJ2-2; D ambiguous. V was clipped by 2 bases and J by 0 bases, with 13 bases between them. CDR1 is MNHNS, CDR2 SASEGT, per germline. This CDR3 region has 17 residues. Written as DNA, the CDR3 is TGTGCCAGCAGTGAATGGGGTGGGGTAACGAACACCGGGGAGCTGTTTTTT. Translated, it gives CASSEWGGVTNTGELFF.

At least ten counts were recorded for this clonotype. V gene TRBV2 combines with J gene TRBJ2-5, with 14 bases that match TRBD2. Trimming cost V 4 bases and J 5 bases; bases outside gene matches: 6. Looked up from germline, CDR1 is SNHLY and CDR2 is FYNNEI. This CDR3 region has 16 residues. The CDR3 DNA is TGTGCCAGCAGTGTAGGGGGACTAGCGGGAGCGGAGACCCAGTACTTC. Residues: CASSVGGLAGAETQYF.

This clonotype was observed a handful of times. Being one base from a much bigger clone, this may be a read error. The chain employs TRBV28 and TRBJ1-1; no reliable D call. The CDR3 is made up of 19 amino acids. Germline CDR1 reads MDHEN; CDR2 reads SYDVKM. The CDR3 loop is CAGSTPRYNFGVSNTEAFF. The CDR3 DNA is TGTGCCGGCAGTACCCCCAGGTACAACTTTGGTGTTTCGAACACTGAAGCTTTCTTT.

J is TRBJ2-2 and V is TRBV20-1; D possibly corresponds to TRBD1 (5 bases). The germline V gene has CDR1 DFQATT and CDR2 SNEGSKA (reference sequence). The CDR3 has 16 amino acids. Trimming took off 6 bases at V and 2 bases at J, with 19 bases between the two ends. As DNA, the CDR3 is TGCAGTGCACGGCCCGCCGGACAACCAAACACCGGGGAGCTGTTTTTT. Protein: CSARPAGQPNTGELFF.

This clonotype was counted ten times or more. This CDR3 reads CSASAGPSYNEQFF. The CDR3 nucleotides are TGCAGTGCTAGCGCGGGACCCTCCTACAATGAGCAGTTCTTC. The chain couples TRBV20-1 to TRBJ2-1, with D perhaps TRBD2 (6 bases). The germline V gene encodes CDR1 DFQATT and CDR2 SNEGSKA (reference sequence). Between the trimmed V and J ends, which lost 3 bases and 0 bases, there was a span of 9 bases. This CDR3 contains 14 residues.

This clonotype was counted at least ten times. The CDR3 sequence: CATTSGQLRYEQYF. CDR3 coding DNA: TGTGCCACCACCTCGGGACAGCTCCGCTACGAGCAGTACTTC. The rearrangement joins TRBV10-3 to TRBJ2-7, with 7 bases identical to TRBD1. CDR3 length: 14 residues. Looked up from germline, CDR1 is ENHRY and CDR2 is SYGVKD. J was trimmed by 3 bases and V by 10 bases; bases with no gene match: 12.

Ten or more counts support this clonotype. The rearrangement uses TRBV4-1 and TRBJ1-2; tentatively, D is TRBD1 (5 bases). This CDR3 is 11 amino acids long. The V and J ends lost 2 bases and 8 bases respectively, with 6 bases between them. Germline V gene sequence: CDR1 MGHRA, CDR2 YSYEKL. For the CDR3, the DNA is TGCGCCAGCAGCCAACAGGGCGGCTACACCTTC. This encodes CASSQQGGYTF.